The text below deals with one TCR beta chain. In this sample, this clonotype turned up once. Its antigen remains unidentified. There are no base qualities to consult, and no much larger clone falls within one base. One read alone is weak evidence. The data were taken from a study of blood T cells in healthy people across ages (dated by TCRdb to the mid-2010s). For the study in its entirety: In model experiments, template switching captured about one uniquely barcoded TCR beta cDNA molecule for every two T cells. The donors were divided into four age groups: young (average around 15 years), middle-aged (about 41), aged (approximately 64) and long-lived (about 79). The study measured age-related changes in TCR beta repertoire diversity using deep sequencing normalized with unique cDNA molecular identifiers. Donors of different ages were randomly distributed across sequencing lanes to avoid experimental bias. For two donors (one aged 18 to 29 and one aged 80 or older), the study analyzed two additional independent replicas of 1 million unique cDNA reads from the same blood draw.

The CDR3 covers 14 residues, taking in both the cysteine and the phenylalanine. Only the CDR3 part of the read is kept: 42 bases, read in frame from the first base. V was cut back by 8 bases and J by 1 base, leaving a gap of 14 bases between them. CDR1 LNHNV and CDR2 YYDKDF were looked up in the germline V gene (reference sequence). Systemically healthy Caucasian individuals from Russia, approximately 39 in total and aged roughly 6 to 100 years, were included as donors. Ten milliliters of peripheral blood were drawn from each donor into EDTA-treated Vacutainer tubes. Ficoll-Paque density-gradient centrifugation was used to isolate PBMCs, with at least 6 million per sample. Trizol reagent was used to extract total RNA from the PBMCs, yielding at least 5 micrograms per sample. For every donor, an aliquot of PBMCs went through flow cytometry to measure the percentages of naive CD45RAhigh/CD27high T cells.

Results the study describes overall, beyond this receptor: The long-lived group showed more naive CD4+ T cells, fewer expanded clones and increased TCR diversity than the aged group, suggesting age selection. Conclusive comparison of naive and antigen-experienced compartments was prevented by the profiling of bulk unsorted PBMCs. There was a strong correlation between observed TCR beta diversity and the percentage of naive T cells measured by flow cytometry. Total diversity estimates from one million sequenced T cells were considered lower bounds and underestimates. The CMV infection status of donors was not known, potentially confounding age-related changes in expanded clonotypes. As age increased, observed TCR beta diversity per million T cells dropped in a roughly linear way, and a significant reduction was already evident by age around 41.

Library preparation used 5' RACE. Data came from an Illumina HiSeq 2500. A second PCR of about 7 to 12 cycles was performed with a sample-barcoded 5' primer and a J-beta primer mix. A unique molecular identifier was introduced onto each TCR beta cDNA molecule by a template-switch 5' adaptor carrying 12 random nucleotides. Each sample yielded at least 2.5 million CDR3-containing paired-end reads. All of the RNA was converted into first-strand cDNA using the Mint cDNA synthesis kit, with a TRBC-specific oligonucleotide serving as the primer. After uracil-DNA glycosylase treatment, a first 18-cycle PCR used universal primers M1SS and BC2_uni_R on all cDNA. The paper's data handling went like this. For normalization, 1 million high-quality reads, each with a distinct molecular identifier, were randomly selected from each sample. Instead of being binned into consensus sequences, reads with shared molecular identifiers were discarded. MiTCR, run with a Q25 quality threshold and the strictest error-elimination algorithm, handled CDR3 identification, clonotype clustering and error correction. A nonparametric unseen species model with Euler transformation was used to estimate a lower bound on total TCR beta diversity. The public reads were quality trimmed at Q25 with fastp and then assembled into clones with MiXCR by TCRdb, keeping productive beta chains. CDR3 protein sequences are deduplicated, and each keeps its most common genes and DNA. None of the V and J calls come from the authors' own analysis; TCRdb made them. The sample has hundreds of thousands of distinct CDR3 sequences on record, roughly 32% of them singletons. 15% of the sample comes from the top ten.

Recombination connected TRBV15 to TRBJ1-1; TRBD1 could be the D gene, as 5 bases match. The specimen was blood. This TCR came from an elderly woman in good health. Donor details come from another sample of the same person, matched by shared clones. The nucleotides are TGTGCCACCCGCCGGGACCTAAGGAACACTGAAGCTTTCTTT. Its translation is CATRRDLRNTEAFF.